Listed here are 19 T cell receptor beta chains from one sample, sequenced in a study of cytotoxic CD8 clonotypes in ibrutinib-treated CLL. The table came from immunoSEQ multiplex PCR; TCRdb's copy has only in-frame clones and leaves some out. This table holds about 140,000 clones, around three quarters found once. The sample in question was PBMCs, obtained after 12 months of ibrutinib treatment. These receptors came from a human donor with chronic lymphocytic leukemia.

In its sample, this clone was seen a few times. The rearrangement links TRBV2 to TRBJ1-2; 8 nucleotides agree with TRBD1. Germline loops: CDR1 SNHLY, CDR2 FYNNEI. V was pared by 2 bases and J by 8 bases, with 10 bases of the junction left unmatched. The CDR3 spans 15 residues. The CDR3: CASSERETGVFGYTF. The CDR3 nucleotides are TGTGCCAGCAGTGAAAGGGAGACAGGGGTTTTCGGCTACACCTTC.

Details on this clone: A junction end diverges from the germline sequence, so it may reflect a read error. This chain's CDR3 is CASSPWGQGDRAPPLF. The CDR3 nucleotides are TGCGCCAGCAGCCCGTGGGGACAGGGGGACCGAGCCCCCCCCCTCTTC. The chain joins TRBV5-1 to TRBJ2-1; 11 nucleotides agree with TRBD1. CDR3 length: 16 amino acids. Per germline, CDR1 SGHRS and CDR2 YFSETQ. Full variable domain (rest looked up from reference TRBV5-1 and TRBJ2-1): KAGVTQTPRYLIKTRGQQVTLSCSPISGHRSVSWYQQTPGQGLQFLFEYFSETQRNKGNFPGRFSGRQFSNSRSEMNVSTLELGDSALYLCASSPWGQGDRAPPLFGPGTRLTVL.

The chain couples TRBV11-1 to TRBJ2-3; D may correspond to TRBD1 or TRBD2 (5 bases each). There are 15 residues in the CDR3. Germline V CDR1 and CDR2: SGHAT, FQDESV (reference sequence). The ends were cut back, 4 bases at V and 2 bases at J, with 13 bases in the middle. The CDR3 DNA is TGTGCCAGCAGCTCCGGGACGATCCCCACAGATACGCAGTATTTT. Translating gives CASSSGTIPTDTQYF.

The gene calls are TRBV12-5 and TRBJ2-3; D might be TRBD1 (6 bases). Germline values: CDR1 LGHNT, CDR2 FRNRAP. This CDR3 is 15 amino acids long. V lost 4 bases and J lost 2, with 13 bases in between. CDR3 nucleotides: TGTGCTAGTGGTTCCACCGACAGGCTCACAGATACGCAGTATTTT. Its translation: CASGSTDRLTDTQYF.

The chain uses TRBV2 and TRBJ2-5, with no clear D. The CDR3 runs 16 residues. Germline V gene data show CDR1 as SNHLY and CDR2 as FYNNEI. V lost 2 bases, J lost 0 bases, and 13 bases lay in between. CDR3 sequence reads: CASSERASAYQETQYF. DNA for the CDR3: TGTGCCAGCAGTGAAAGGGCCTCAGCGTACCAAGAGACCCAGTACTTC.

The CDR3 DNA sequence: TGCGCCAGCAGCACCGGACTGAACACAGATACGCAGTATTTT. Its translation is CASSTGLNTDTQYF. The J gene is TRBJ2-3, the V gene TRBV5-1, with a possible D match to TRBD2 (5 bases). The CDR3 sequence is 14 residues long. Deletions cut 4 bases from V and 2 bases from J, with 11 bases between. In germline, CDR1 is SGHRS, CDR2 YFSETQ. Together with reference TRBV5-1 and TRBJ2-3, the CDR3 gives the full variable domain: KAGVTQTPRYLIKTRGQQVTLSCSPISGHRSVSWYQQTPGQGLQFLFEYFSETQRNKGNFPGRFSGRQFSNSRSEMNVSTLELGDSALYLCASSTGLNTDTQYFGPGTRLTVL.

This chain links TRBV10-2 with TRBJ2-1, with D maybe TRBD2 (7 bases). V was cut by 6 bases and J by 6 bases, with 15 bases left in between. Germline V gene sequence: CDR1 WSHSY, CDR2 SAAADI. CDR3 length: 14 residues. DNA of the CDR3: TGCGCCAGCAGGGGGGGGGCTAGCCCCAATGAGCAGTTCTTC. This codes for CASRGGASPNEQFF.

The chain has TRBV28 and TRBJ1-5; D not certain. Germline loops: CDR1 MDHEN, CDR2 SYDVKM. The V and J ends lost 2 bases and 3 bases respectively, with 14 bases between them. The CDR3 extends over 16 amino acids. CDR3 sequence (DNA): TGTGCCAGCAGTTTAGACATAAGGGTCTCCAATCAGCCCCAGCATTTT. This encodes CASSLDIRVSNQPQHF.

This clone has just a few counts. This rearrangement joins TRBV12-5 to TRBJ2-1; D might be TRBD2 (5 bases). V was cut by 6 bases and J by 0 bases, with 15 bases left in between. Germline CDR1 reads LGHNT; CDR2 reads FRNRAP. The CDR3 length is 16 residues. The chain's CDR3 is CASGPTSSSSYNEQFF. DNA of the CDR3: TGTGCTAGTGGACCGACCTCTAGCAGCTCCTACAATGAGCAGTTCTTC.

The genes are TRBV5-1 and TRBJ1-6; D is possibly TRBD1 (6 bases). CDR1 is SGHRS and CDR2 is YFSETQ in the germline V gene. The CDR3 has 16 amino acids. V gave up 0 bases and J gave up 9 bases, with 16 bases separating them. CDR3 bases: TGCGCCAGCAGCTTGGGTTCCGGGACACGGATTTCACCCCTCCACTTT. Protein: CASSLGSGTRISPLHF.

V usage is TRBV5-1 and J usage is TRBJ2-7; 11 nucleotides align to TRBD2. Germline lookup yields CDR1 SGHRS and CDR2 YFSETQ. V dropped 0 bases and J dropped 2; count of bases not matched to a gene: 4. This CDR3 is built from 16 residues. The CDR3 DNA sequence: TGCGCCAGCAGCTTGGCGGGACTAGCGGCGACCTACGAGCAGTACTTC. As protein: CASSLAGLAATYEQYF.

This chain links TRBV28 with TRBJ1-4; possibly TRBD1 for D (5 bases). Trimming stripped 10 bases from V and 7 bases from J, with 16 bases between. Looked up from germline, CDR1 is MDHEN and CDR2 is SYDVKM. This CDR3 is built from 13 residues. The CDR3 DNA follows: TGTGCCACCGGGGCCCTAGGGAGTGAAAAACTGTTTTTT. Protein sequence: CATGALGSEKLFF.

The chain combines TRBV5-1 with TRBJ2-3; 7 bases line up with TRBD1. Trimming at V came to 4 bases and at J to 5 bases, leaving 7 bases not matched to a gene. This CDR3 is 14 amino acids long. Germline CDR1 and CDR2: SGHRS and YFSETQ. CDR3 in DNA: TGCGCCAGCAGCGGGCAGGGGGATGGAGATACGCAGTATTTT. It codes for CASSGQGDGDTQYF.

V usage is TRBV21-1 and J usage is TRBJ2-3; TRBD1, the D gene given by the table, was not confirmed from the DNA. TRBV21-1 constitutes a pseudogene. The CDR3 totals 15 residues. CDR3 protein: CASSNGDRNTDTQYF. The CDR3, as DNA: TGTGCCAGCAGCAACGGAGACAGGAACACAGATACGCAGTATTTT.

The genes are TRBV27 and TRBJ2-7; D possibly corresponds to TRBD1 (5 bases). This CDR3 has 13 residues. The ends were cut back, 8 bases at V and 1 base at J, with 12 bases in the middle. The germline CDR1 and CDR2 sequences are MNHEY and SMNVEV (reference sequence). The CDR3 DNA reads TGTGCCAGCGTACCCCAGGGATCCTACGAGCAGTACTTC. It is translated as CASVPQGSYEQYF.

This chain connects TRBV4-3 to TRBJ1-1; D gene uncertain. Germline lookup yields CDR1 LGHNA and CDR2 YSLEER. This CDR3 is built from 12 residues. V lost 6 bases to trimming and J lost 0 bases, with 5 bases between them. The CDR3 DNA follows: TGCGCCAGCAGGGGGATGAACACTGAAGCTTTCTTT. Translated, it gives CASRGMNTEAFF.

Only a few counts were recorded for this clone. V usage is TRBV7-9 and J usage is TRBJ1-2; 7 positions match TRBD1. The CDR3 runs to 14 residues. V was clipped by 0 bases and J by 10 bases; unmatched bases: 8. The germline gives CDR1 SEHNR, CDR2 FQNEAQ (reference sequence). CDR3 sequence: CASSLASATGVYTF. CDR3 nucleotides: TGTGCCAGCAGCTTAGCCTCTGCCACAGGGGTCTACACCTTC.

This clone came up a few times. The CDR3 DNA reads TGTGCCAGCAGCCCGGGTCCTGAGCAGTTCTTC. Translated, it gives CASSPGPEQFF. The chain recombines TRBV7-9 with TRBJ2-1, with D unresolved. Germline V gene sequence: CDR1 SEHNR, CDR2 FQNEAQ (reference sequence). This CDR3 spans 11 amino acids. V gave up 5 bases and J gave up 9 bases, with 8 bases separating them.

This clone was seen only a few times. J is TRBJ1-1 and V is TRBV29-1, with D hard to call. Germline V gives CDR1 SQVTM, CDR2 ANQGSEA. V dropped 4 bases and J dropped 1 base, with 13 bases sitting between them. The CDR3 is made up of 14 amino acids. The chain's CDR3 is CSVAGRLANTEAFF. As DNA, the CDR3 is TGCAGCGTTGCAGGTAGGCTTGCGAACACTGAAGCTTTCTTT.